The 8 T cell receptor beta chains below all came from one sample that was sequenced in a study of OX40 agonist ivuxolimab in advanced cancers. Data came from immunoSEQ multiplex PCR; TCRdb stores just in-frame clones and leaves some out. The data show under 80,000 clones, almost 85% seen once. The source was CD4+ or CD8+ T cells sorted from blood, collected in a trial of the OX40 agonist ivuxolimab. These receptors originate from an adult with an advanced solid tumor such as melanoma, head and neck, liver or kidney cancer.

The V and J genes are TRBV6-6 and TRBJ2-2; D not certain. Germline V gene sequence: CDR1 MNHNY, CDR2 SVGAGI (reference sequence). Deletions cut 6 bases from V and 6 bases from J, with 8 bases between. CDR3 length: 12 amino acids. CDR3 sequence: CASRSGAGELFF. The CDR3 coding sequence is TGTGCCAGCAGAAGTGGGGCCGGGGAGCTGTTTTTT.

This rearrangement joins TRBV19 to TRBJ2-5; D is perhaps TRBD2 (6 bases). V shed 3 bases and J shed 0 bases, with 14 bases lying between them. The CDR3 consists of 16 residues. CDR1 and CDR2 from the germline V gene are LNHDA and SQIVND (reference sequence). In nucleotides, the CDR3 is TGTGCCAGTAGTATCTCGTGGAGGGGAAACCAAGAGACCCAGTACTTC. It codes for CASSISWRGNQETQYF.

The V and J genes are TRBV18 and TRBJ2-7, with TRBD2 identical over 8 bases. The ends lost 3 bases at V and 3 bases at J; junction bases unmatched: 4. Germline V gene lookup returns CDR1 KGHSH and CDR2 LQKENI. The CDR3 runs to 14 residues. CDR3 sequence: CASSPGGGNYEQYF. The CDR3 nucleotides are TGTGCCAGCTCACCCGGGGGGGGCAACTACGAGCAGTACTTC.

The V and J genes are TRBV7-3 and TRBJ2-7; tentative D call: TRBD2 (5 bases). The CDR3 length is 14 residues. V lost 2 bases to trimming and J lost 0 bases, with 8 bases between them. The germline gives CDR1 SGHTA, CDR2 FQGTGA. CDR3 residues: CASSLVGGSYEQYF. The CDR3 nucleotides read TGTGCCAGCAGCTTAGTCGGAGGCTCCTACGAGCAGTACTTC.

CDR3 sequence (DNA): TGTGCCAGCACCTCTGAGGGAGGTTTTTCTTCACCCCTCCACTTT. As protein: CASTSEGGFSSPLHF. V and J are TRBV6-6 and TRBJ1-6; D unclear. Germline lookup yields CDR1 MNHNY and CDR2 SVGAGI (reference sequence). The CDR3 spans 15 residues. V lost 7 bases and J 9 bases, leaving 19 bases between the germline ends.

CDR3 loop: CASSSALSRQPYNSPLHF. CDR3 DNA: TGTGCCAGCAGCTCGGCGCTTTCTCGGCAGCCCTATAATTCACCCCTCCACTTT. The chain is built from TRBV12-1 and TRBJ1-6. TRBV12-1 is a known pseudogene. This CDR3 spans 18 amino acids.

In nucleotides, the CDR3 is TGTGCCAGCAGCACGGGACCATCCCTTCAGGGCTACACCTTC. Translating gives CASSTGPSLQGYTF. V is TRBV7-2 and J is TRBJ1-2; TRBD1 is a possible D gene (5 bases). The V gene lost 5 bases and the J gene lost 8 bases, with 18 bases spanning the gap. CDR1 SGHTA and CDR2 FQGNSA come from the germline V gene. The CDR3 length is 14 residues.

The chain couples TRBV7-2 to TRBJ2-1; 10 nucleotides align to TRBD1. Germline V CDR1 and CDR2: SGHTA, FQGNSA. V was pared by 3 bases and J by 8 bases, with 10 bases of the junction left unmatched. This CDR3 region has 16 residues. The CDR3 DNA sequence: TGTGCCAGCAGCTTCACCGGGACAGGGGTGCGAGATGAGCAGTTCTTC. Translating it yields CASSFTGTGVRDEQFF.